A single sample is the source of the 2 T cell receptor beta chains below, sequenced in a study of T cell clones after liver transplantation. TCRdb's copy holds only in-frame clones and misses some; the assay was immunoSEQ multiplex PCR. The data contain 75,000 to 95,000 clones, 84% of them singletons. Source: CD4+ T cells from blood, taken less than 50 months after liver transplant. The source of these receptors is a human patient who received a liver transplant. Some T cells may be provided by the graft donor.

CDR3 sequence: CASSRGLNTEAFF. CDR3 in DNA: TGTGCCAGCAGCAGGGGCTTGAACACTGAAGCTTTCTTT. V is TRBV6-4 and J is TRBJ1-1; D might be TRBD1 (6 bases). V shed 6 bases and J shed 0 bases, with 8 bases lying between them. Germline V gene sequence: CDR1 MRHNA, CDR2 SNTAGT. CDR3 size: 13 residues.

This CDR3 reads CASSPQGWTQETQYF. In DNA, the CDR3 is TGCGCCAGCAGCCCACAGGGGTGGACCCAAGAGACCCAGTACTTC. This chain uses TRBV5-1 with TRBJ2-5, with TRBD1 matching 7 bases. The germline gives CDR1 SGHRS, CDR2 YFSETQ. This CDR3 has 15 residues. Losses at the gene ends were 4 bases for V and 1 base for J; bases not matched to a gene: 7.